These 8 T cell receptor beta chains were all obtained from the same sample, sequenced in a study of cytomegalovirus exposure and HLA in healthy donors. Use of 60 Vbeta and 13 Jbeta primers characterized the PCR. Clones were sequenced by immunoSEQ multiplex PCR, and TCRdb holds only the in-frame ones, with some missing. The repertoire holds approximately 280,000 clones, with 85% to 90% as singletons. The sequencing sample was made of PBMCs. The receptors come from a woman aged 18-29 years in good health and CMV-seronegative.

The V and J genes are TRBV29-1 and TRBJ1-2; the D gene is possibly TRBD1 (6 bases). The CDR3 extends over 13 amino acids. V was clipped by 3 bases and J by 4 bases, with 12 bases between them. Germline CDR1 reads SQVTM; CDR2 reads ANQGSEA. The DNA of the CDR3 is TGCAGCGTTGACAGGGGCCTTCTCTATGGCTACACCTTC. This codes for CSVDRGLLYGYTF. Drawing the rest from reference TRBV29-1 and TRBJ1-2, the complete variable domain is SAVISQKPSRDICQRGTSLTIQCQVDSQVTMMFWYRQQPGQSLTLIATANQGSEATYESGFVIDKFPISRPNLTFSTLTVSNMSPEDSSIYLCSVDRGLLYGYTFGSGTRLTVV.

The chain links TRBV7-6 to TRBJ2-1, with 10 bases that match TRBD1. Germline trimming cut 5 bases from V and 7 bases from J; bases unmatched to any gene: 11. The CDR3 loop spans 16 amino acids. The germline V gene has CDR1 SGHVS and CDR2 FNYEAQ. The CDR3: CASSVTPGQGWNEQFF. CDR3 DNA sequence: TGTGCCAGCAGCGTAACTCCGGGACAGGGGTGGAATGAGCAGTTCTTC.

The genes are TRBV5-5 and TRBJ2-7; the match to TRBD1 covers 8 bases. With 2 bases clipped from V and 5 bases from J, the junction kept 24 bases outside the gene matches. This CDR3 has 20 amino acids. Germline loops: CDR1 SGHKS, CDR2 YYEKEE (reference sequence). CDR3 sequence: CASSFPPLPDRDGEVDEQYF. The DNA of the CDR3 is TGTGCCAGCAGCTTTCCACCCTTGCCGGACAGGGACGGGGAAGTCGACGAGCAGTACTTC.

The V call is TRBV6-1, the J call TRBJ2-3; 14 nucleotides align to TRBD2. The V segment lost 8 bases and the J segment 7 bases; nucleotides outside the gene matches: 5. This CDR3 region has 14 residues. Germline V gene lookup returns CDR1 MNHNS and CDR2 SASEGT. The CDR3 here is CASSGTSGGHTQYF. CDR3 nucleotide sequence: TGTGCCAGCTCCGGGACTAGCGGGGGACATACGCAGTATTTT.

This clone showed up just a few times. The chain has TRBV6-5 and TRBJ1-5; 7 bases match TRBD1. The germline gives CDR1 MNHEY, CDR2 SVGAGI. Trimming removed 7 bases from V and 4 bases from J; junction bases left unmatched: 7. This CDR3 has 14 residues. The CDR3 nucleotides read TGTGCCAGCAAAAGACAGGGAAGGAATCAGCCCCAGCATTTT. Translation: CASKRQGRNQPQHF.

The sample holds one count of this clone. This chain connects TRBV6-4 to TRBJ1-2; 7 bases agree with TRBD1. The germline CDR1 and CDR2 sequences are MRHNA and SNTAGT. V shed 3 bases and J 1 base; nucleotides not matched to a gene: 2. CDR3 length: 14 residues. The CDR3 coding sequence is TGTGCCAGCAGTGAAACAGGGGATAACTATGGCTACACCTTC. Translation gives CASSETGDNYGYTF.

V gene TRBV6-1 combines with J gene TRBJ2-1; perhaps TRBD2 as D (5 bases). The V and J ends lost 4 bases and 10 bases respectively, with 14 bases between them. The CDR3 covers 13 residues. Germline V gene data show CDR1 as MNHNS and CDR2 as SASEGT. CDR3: CASSGRFGPEQFF. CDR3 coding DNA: TGTGCCAGCAGTGGGAGGTTCGGACCCGAGCAGTTCTTC.

The CDR3 here is CASSVVQGENTEAFF. Written as DNA, the CDR3 is TGTGCCAGCAGCGTAGTACAGGGGGAGAACACTGAAGCTTTCTTT. V and J are TRBV9 and TRBJ1-1, with 8 positions matching TRBD1. Germline values: CDR1 SGDLS, CDR2 YYNGEE. After removal of 0 bases from V and 1 base from J, the junction contained 2 bases not matched to a gene. CDR3 length equals 15 residues. The full variable domain, its missing parts supplied by reference TRBV9 and TRBJ1-1, is DSGVTQTPKHLITATGQRVTLRCSPRSGDLSVYWYQQSLDQGLQFLIQYYNGEERAKGNILERFSAQQFPDLHSELNLSSLELGDSALYFCASSVVQGENTEAFFGQGTRLTVV.